This section outlines one T cell receptor (beta chain) sequence together with its context. The antigen is unknown. Germline CDR1 is DFQATT and CDR2 is SNEGSKA (reference sequence). The CDR3 sequence is 15 residues long. Between the trimmed V and J ends, which lost 2 bases and 0 bases, there was a span of 8 bases. This entry is derived from a study of T-cell reconstitution after alpha-beta-depleted transplantation in children. Broader study findings: From newly produced T cells came most of the T-cell counts and diversity one year after transplant. Elevated TCRbeta diversity at day 60 was traced, in some patients, to surviving recipient T cells and thymic progenitors.

TCRbeta library construction was performed incorporating unique molecular identifiers. TCRdb analysed the PCR reads with MiXCR anew, one entry per CDR3 protein. Among 500,000 to 600,000 distinct CDR3 sequences listed, around 27% were seen once. This sequence was found in a boy in the first two years of life with Wiskott-Aldrich syndrome, due to receive a stem cell transplant. The material sequenced was PBMCs, taken before TCRalphabeta/CD19-depleted stem cell transplant. The J gene is TRBJ2-6, the V gene TRBV20-1; possibly TRBD1 for D (6 bases). The chain's CDR3 is CSARQGSSGANVLTF. The CDR3 DNA reads TGCAGTGCTAGACAGGGGAGCTCTGGGGCCAACGTCCTGACTTTC.